A single sample gave rise to the 31 T cell receptor beta chains below, sequenced in a study of OX40 agonist ivuxolimab in advanced cancers. Method: immunoSEQ multiplex PCR; TCRdb's copy keeps in-frame clones and lacks some. The sample holds approximately 70,000 clones, roughly 80% seen once. Sample: CD4+ or CD8+ T cells sorted from blood, taken in a trial of the OX40 agonist ivuxolimab. These receptors were taken from an adult with an advanced solid tumor such as melanoma, head and neck, liver or kidney cancer.

The chain joins TRBV6-5 to TRBJ2-3, with 9 bases identical to TRBD2. In germline, CDR1 is MNHEY, CDR2 SVGAGI. The ends lost 2 bases at V and 1 base at J; junction bases unmatched: 1. This CDR3 has 15 amino acids. The CDR3 DNA follows: TGTGCCAGCAGTTACAGGACTAGCGGCACAGATACGCAGTATTTT. Translated: CASSYRTSGTDTQYF.

CDR3 in amino acids: CASGFQGAHTDYGYTF. The CDR3 DNA sequence: TGTGCTAGTGGTTTCCAGGGGGCGCACACAGACTATGGCTACACCTTC. The chain uses TRBV12-5 and TRBJ1-2; 8 bases are a match to TRBD1. Germline lookup yields CDR1 LGHNT and CDR2 FRNRAP. Unmatched junction bases numbered 9, after V lost 3 bases and J lost 3 bases. The CDR3 has 16 residues.

The rearrangement links TRBV7-6 to TRBJ2-1, with a tentative D call TRBD1 (6 bases). Germline V lookup: CDR1 SGHVS, CDR2 FNYEAQ. The germline V and J ends were trimmed by 4 bases and 2 bases, with 12 bases remaining between them. CDR3 length: 15 amino acids. CDR3 in DNA: TGTGCCAGCAGCTCTGGGGGCGTGACCTACAATGAGCAGTTCTTC. Its translation: CASSSGGVTYNEQFF.

The chain recombines TRBV7-9 with TRBJ2-5; 7 bases line up with TRBD2. The CDR3 loop spans 15 amino acids. With V trimmed by 5 bases and J by 2 bases, 8 bases remained unmatched. CDR1 is SEHNR and CDR2 is FQNEAQ in the germline V gene (reference sequence). The CDR3 nucleotides read TGTGCCAGCAGCCCTACTCTAGCGGAACAAGAGACCCAGTACTTC. Translating gives CASSPTLAEQETQYF.

This rearrangement joins TRBV6-5 to TRBJ2-1; perhaps D is TRBD1 or TRBD2 (5 bases each). CDR1 is MNHEY, CDR2 SVGAGI, per germline. Trimming removed 6 bases from V and 6 bases from J, with 15 bases in between. CDR3 length: 14 residues. DNA for the CDR3: TGTGCCAGCAGGAGGCGAGAGGGGACCAATGAGCAGTTCTTC. Translating gives CASRRREGTNEQFF.

The chain carries TRBV10-3 and TRBJ2-7; perhaps TRBD1 as D (6 bases). The germline V and J ends were trimmed by 10 bases and 2 bases, with 9 bases remaining between them. Germline values: CDR1 ENHRY, CDR2 SYGVKD. This CDR3 comprises 11 residues. The CDR3 region has the DNA TGTGCCACCGGACAGCCCTACGAGCAGTACTTC. It codes for CATGQPYEQYF.

The gene calls are TRBV11-1 and TRBJ1-2; 7 bases agree with TRBD1. Germline V gives CDR1 SGHAT, CDR2 FQDESV (reference sequence). J lost 6 bases, V lost 4 bases, and 5 bases had no gene match. The CDR3 spans 13 residues. CDR3 nucleotides: TGTGCCAGCAGCTCACGGACAGGCCATGGCTACACCTTC. This gives the protein CASSSRTGHGYTF. Complete variable domain (other parts from reference TRBV11-1 and TRBJ1-2): EAEVAQSPRYKITEKSQAVAFWCDPISGHATLYWYRQILGQGPELLVQFQDESVVDDSQLPKDRFSAERLKGVDSTLKIQPAELGDSAMYLCASSSRTGHGYTFGSGTRLTVV.

About this clone: A read error may produce the germline difference seen at one junction end. J is TRBJ2-3 and V is TRBV10-3; TRBD2 aligns across 7 bases. Germline-derived CDR1 and CDR2 are ENHRY and SYGVKD. The CDR3 length is 15 residues. The CDR3 DNA sequence: TGTGCCATCAGGGAGTATGGGGGGGGAGCAGATACGCAGTATTTT. Its translation: CAIREYGGGADTQYF.

The chain links TRBV28 to TRBJ2-6; D call uncertain. The CDR3 runs to 13 residues. CDR1 is MDHEN and CDR2 is SYDVKM in the germline V gene. V was shortened by 2 bases and J by 2 bases, with 1 base between the two germline ends. CDR3 coding DNA: TGTGCCAGCAGTTTAGCTGGGGCCAACGTCCTGACTTTC. It specifies CASSLAGANVLTF.

The chain employs TRBV2 and TRBJ2-1; TRBD2 agrees at 12 bases. CDR3 size: 14 residues. V gave up 9 bases and J gave up 4 bases; unmatched junction bases: 4. Germline-derived CDR1 and CDR2 are SNHLY and FYNNEI. CDR3: CARGLAGNYNEQFF. CDR3 bases: TGTGCCAGAGGACTAGCGGGGAATTACAATGAGCAGTTCTTC.

This clone has a handful of counts. The genes are TRBV9 and TRBJ2-3; 9 bases map to TRBD2. The junction had 3 bases not matched to a gene; V was cut back by 1 base and J by 3 bases. The CDR3 extends over 15 amino acids. The germline V gene has CDR1 SGDLS and CDR2 YYNGEE. CDR3 sequence: CASSVTAGGTDTQYF. DNA for the CDR3: TGTGCCAGCAGCGTAACGGCGGGAGGGACAGATACGCAGTATTTT.

The J gene is TRBJ2-1, the V gene TRBV11-2, with D tentatively TRBD2 (5 bases). The length of the CDR3 is 16 residues. Germline-derived CDR1 and CDR2 are SGHAT and FQNNGV. Trimming stripped 1 base from V and 1 base from J, with 11 bases between. The CDR3, as DNA: TGTGCCAGCAGCTTAGGTGCGGGCGCGTCCTACAATGAGCAGTTCTTC. As protein: CASSLGAGASYNEQFF. The full variable domain, in which reference TRBV11-2 and TRBJ2-1 provide the parts outside the CDR3, is EAGVAQSPRYKIIEKRQSVAFWCNPISGHATLYWYQQILGQGPKLLIQFQNNGVVDDSQLPKDRFSAERLKGVDSTLKIQPAKLEDSAVYLCASSLGAGASYNEQFFGPGTRLTVL.

The J gene is TRBJ2-7, the V gene TRBV6-1, with TRBD1 matching over 9 bases. The CDR3 is 15 amino acids. Germline V gives CDR1 MNHNS, CDR2 SASEGT. J lost 2 bases, V lost 6 bases, and 8 bases had no gene match. The CDR3 DNA is TGTGCCAGCAGAAACACCGGGACAGGGACCTACGAGCAGTACTTC. It codes for CASRNTGTGTYEQYF.

This chain uses TRBV6-6 with TRBJ1-3, with D tentatively TRBD1 (5 bases). Per the germline V gene, CDR1 is MNHNY and CDR2 is SVGAGI (reference sequence). The CDR3 contains 14 residues. Trimming stripped 6 bases from V and 4 bases from J, with 13 bases between. The CDR3 is CASRDNFSGNTIYF. In nucleotides, the CDR3 is TGTGCCAGCAGGGACAATTTCTCCGGAAACACCATATATTTT.

The V gene is TRBV6-1, the J gene TRBJ1-1; no reliable D call. There are 14 residues in the CDR3. Germline V gene data show CDR1 as MNHNS and CDR2 as SASEGT. V was trimmed by 4 bases and J by 3 bases, leaving 12 bases between them. This chain's CDR3 is CASSGPLGDTEAFF. In DNA, the CDR3 is TGTGCCAGCAGTGGTCCACTTGGGGACACTGAAGCTTTCTTT.

This chain links TRBV5-4 with TRBJ1-1; 7 nucleotides match TRBD1. V was clipped by 2 bases and J by 10 bases; unmatched bases: 11. The CDR3 spans 14 residues. In germline, CDR1 is SGHNT, CDR2 YYREEE (reference sequence). The CDR3 DNA reads as TGTGCCAGCAGCTTACCTCAGGGGGAAGGGGCAGCTTTCTTT. Its translation: CASSLPQGEGAAFF. The full variable domain, with the rest looked up from reference TRBV5-4 and TRBJ1-1, is ETGVTQSPTHLIKTRGQQVTLRCSSQSGHNTVSWYQQALGQGPQFIFQYYREEENGRGNFPPRFSGLQFPNYSSELNVNALELDDSALYLCASSLPQGEGAAFFGQGTRLTVV.

This chain connects TRBV15 to TRBJ1-3, with D uncertain. Trimming removed 0 bases from V and 0 bases from J, with 9 bases in between. This CDR3 is built from 16 residues. Germline V CDR1 and CDR2: LNHNV, YYDKDF (reference sequence). CDR3 nucleotides: TGTGCCACCAGCAGAGACGCAGTCCTCTCTGGAAACACCATATATTTT. Protein sequence: CATSRDAVLSGNTIYF.

The chain uses TRBV6-5 and TRBJ2-3, with 9 bases identical to TRBD1. Per the germline V gene, CDR1 is MNHEY and CDR2 is SVGAGI. The V segment lost 6 bases and the J segment 1 base; nucleotides outside the gene matches: 5. The CDR3 runs to 15 residues. The chain's CDR3 is CASRRQGGGTDTQYF. CDR3 in DNA: TGTGCCAGCAGGCGACAGGGGGGCGGCACAGATACGCAGTATTTT.

This rearrangement joins TRBV5-1 to TRBJ2-7; D uncertain. Germline loops: CDR1 SGHRS, CDR2 YFSETQ. This CDR3 comprises 15 residues. V shed 0 bases and J shed 5 bases, with 15 bases lying between them. The CDR3 spells CASSLGVNPADEQYF. The CDR3 DNA reads TGCGCCAGCAGCTTGGGCGTCAATCCCGCCGACGAGCAGTACTTC.

V is TRBV19 and J is TRBJ2-2, with TRBD1 as a possible D gene (6 bases). The CDR3 covers 13 residues. The germline V gene encodes CDR1 LNHDA and CDR2 SQIVND (reference sequence). The V gene lost 5 bases and the J gene lost 6 bases, with 10 bases spanning the gap. CDR3 sequence reads: CASSAQGPGELFF. The CDR3 coding sequence is TGTGCCAGTAGTGCACAGGGACCCGGGGAGCTGTTTTTT.

The chain uses TRBV27 and TRBJ2-7, with a weak D call TRBD2 (5 bases). Germline V lookup: CDR1 MNHEY, CDR2 SMNVEV (reference sequence). The V and J ends lost 5 bases and 1 base respectively, with 15 bases between them. The CDR3 runs 15 residues. The DNA for the CDR3 is TGTGCCAGCAGTCCAAGACTAATGGTTTCCTACGAGCAGTACTTC. As protein: CASSPRLMVSYEQYF.

This clone was seen a handful of times. V usage is TRBV19 and J usage is TRBJ1-5; TRBD1 agrees at 10 bases. Germline-derived CDR1 and CDR2 are LNHDA and SQIVND (reference sequence). The CDR3 loop spans 14 amino acids. Trimming took 4 bases from V and 7 from J; bases not matched to a gene: 4. The CDR3 loop reads CASSRDRGPQPQHF. Written as DNA, the CDR3 is TGTGCCAGTAGTAGGGACAGGGGCCCCCAGCCCCAGCATTTT.

This clone was seen a few times. A junction end diverges from the germline sequence, so it may reflect a read error. The chain combines TRBV6-4 with TRBJ1-1; D is perhaps TRBD1 (5 bases). Germline-derived CDR1 and CDR2 are MRHNA and SNTAGT. CDR3 length: 13 amino acids. In DNA form, the CDR3 reads TGTGCCAGCCGTGACAGACTGAACACTGAAGCTTTCTTT. As protein: CASRDRLNTEAFF.

The chain couples TRBV21-1 to TRBJ2-3; the table gives TRBD1 as D, unverified against the DNA. TRBV21-1 is assigned pseudogene status. CDR3 size: 17 residues. CDR3 in DNA: TGTGCCAGCAGCGCACTGGACAGGGGGCGGTTTGAAGATACGCAGTATTTT. Its translation: CASSALDRGRFEDTQYF.

The V call is TRBV10-3, the J call TRBJ1-1; TRBD1 is a possible D gene (6 bases). The CDR3 has 15 amino acids. Trimming removed 0 bases at V and 2 bases at J, with 10 bases between. Germline loops: CDR1 ENHRY, CDR2 SYGVKD. The CDR3 here is CAISESGGRNTEAFF. CDR3 sequence (DNA): TGTGCCATCAGTGAGTCGGGGGGGCGAAACACTGAAGCTTTCTTT.

This chain links TRBV4-1 with TRBJ2-3; 10 nucleotides agree with TRBD1. CDR3 length: 16 amino acids. V lost 4 bases to trimming and J lost 4 bases; unmatched junction nucleotides: 8. Germline CDR1 reads MGHRA; CDR2 reads YSYEKL. CDR3 nucleotides: TGCGCCAGCAGCCCCCGGGACAGGGGATACCCAGATACGCAGTATTTT. Protein product: CASSPRDRGYPDTQYF.

J is TRBJ2-7 and V is TRBV11-1, with TRBD2 matching over 7 bases. Germline V gives CDR1 SGHAT, CDR2 FQDESV (reference sequence). CDR3 length: 17 residues. V lost 5 bases to trimming and J lost 2 bases; unmatched junction nucleotides: 15. The CDR3, as DNA: TGTGCCAGCAGCCCCCGCGGCCGTTGGGGGGGAACCTACGAGCAGTACTTC. Its translation is CASSPRGRWGGTYEQYF.

The chain has TRBV7-9 and TRBJ2-3; 8 bases map to TRBD2. The ends lost 1 base at V and 2 bases at J; junction bases unmatched: 2. The CDR3 length is 15 residues. CDR1 and CDR2 (germline): SEHNR, FQNEAQ (reference sequence). The CDR3 loop reads CASSLVAGHTDTQYF. For the CDR3, the DNA is TGTGCCAGCAGCTTAGTAGCGGGGCACACAGATACGCAGTATTTT.

The genes are TRBV6-1 and TRBJ1-2; 10 nucleotides line up with TRBD1. The germline V gene has CDR1 MNHNS and CDR2 SASEGT. The CDR3 length is 15 residues. V was pared by 9 bases and J by 4 bases, with 11 bases of the junction left unmatched. CDR3 amino acids: CASERQGASVYGYTF. The CDR3 DNA reads TGTGCCAGTGAGAGACAGGGGGCGTCAGTCTATGGCTACACCTTC.

This clone was counted only a few times. V gene TRBV6-5 combines with J gene TRBJ1-2; D possibly corresponds to TRBD1 (5 bases). Germline values: CDR1 MNHEY, CDR2 SVGAGI. Trimming took 5 bases from V and 8 from J, leaving 15 bases between them. This CDR3 contains 13 residues. CDR3 amino acids: CASSRGDAGGYTF. The CDR3, as DNA: TGTGCCAGCAGTCGAGGGGACGCTGGAGGCTACACCTTC.

CDR3 in DNA: TGCGCCAGCTCCCAAGGGGCCTCTCAGACCCAGTACTTC. Amino acid sequence: CASSQGASQTQYF. V is TRBV5-1 and J is TRBJ2-5; tentatively, D is TRBD1 (5 bases). V lost 7 bases, J lost 6 bases, and 16 bases lay in between. The CDR3 has 13 residues. Germline V lookup: CDR1 SGHRS, CDR2 YFSETQ. The entire variable domain, with the rest obtained from reference TRBV5-1 and TRBJ2-5, is as follows: KAGVTQTPRYLIKTRGQQVTLSCSPISGHRSVSWYQQTPGQGLQFLFEYFSETQRNKGNFPGRFSGRQFSNSRSEMNVSTLELGDSALYLCASSQGASQTQYFGPGTRLLVL.